This T cell receptor (beta chain) derives from a study of CD4 and CD8 cells across lung adenocarcinoma regions. Germline lookup yields CDR1 MNHNS and CDR2 SASEGT. This CDR3 has 11 residues. TCRdb passed the PCR reads through MiXCR, listing each CDR3 protein once. The sample consists of 6,500 to 8,000 distinct CDR3 sequences, approximately 46% of them appearing once. A remark on this clonotype: One end of the junction varies from germline; a read error may be responsible.

Donors had localized lung adenocarcinoma, a non-small cell lung cancer. The gene calls are TRBV6-1 and TRBJ2-4; D is unclear. The sequenced material came from CD4+ T cells from the margin of a lung tumor. This TCR was sampled from a male donor with lung adenocarcinoma. The CD4 and CD8 labels of this study may be unreliable. The CDR3: CGSRANGIQYF. CDR3 nucleotides: TGTGGCAGCCGTGCCAATGGGATCCAGTACTTC.